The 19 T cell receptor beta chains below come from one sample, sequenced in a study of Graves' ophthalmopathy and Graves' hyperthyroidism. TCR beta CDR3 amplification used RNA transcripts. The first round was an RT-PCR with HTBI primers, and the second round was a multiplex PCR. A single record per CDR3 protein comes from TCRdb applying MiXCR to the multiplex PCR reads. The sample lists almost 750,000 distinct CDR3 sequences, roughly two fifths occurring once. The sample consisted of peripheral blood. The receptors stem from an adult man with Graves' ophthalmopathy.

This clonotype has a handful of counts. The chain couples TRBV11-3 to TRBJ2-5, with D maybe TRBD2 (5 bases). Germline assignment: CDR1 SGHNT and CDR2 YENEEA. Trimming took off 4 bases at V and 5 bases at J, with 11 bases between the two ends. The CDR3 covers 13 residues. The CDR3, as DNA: TGTGCCAGCAGCTCGACTGAGGGTGAGACCCAGTACTTC. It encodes CASSSTEGETQYF.

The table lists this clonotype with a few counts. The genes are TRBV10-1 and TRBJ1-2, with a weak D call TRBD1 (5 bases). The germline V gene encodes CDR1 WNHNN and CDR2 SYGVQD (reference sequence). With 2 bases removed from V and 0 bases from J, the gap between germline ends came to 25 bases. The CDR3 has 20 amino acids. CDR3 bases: TGCGCCAGCAGTGAGAGGTCCGCGGCCGGGACCCAACTCGCTAACTATGGCTACACCTTC. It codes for CASSERSAAGTQLANYGYTF.

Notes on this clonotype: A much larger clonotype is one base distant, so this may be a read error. CDR3 DNA sequence: TGCGCCAGCAGTGAGTCGACGTCCGCCTACGAGCAGTACTTC. Protein product: CASSESTSAYEQYF. J is TRBJ2-7 and V is TRBV10-2, with D hard to call. V was cut by 0 bases and J by 2 bases, with 8 bases left in between. There are 14 residues in the CDR3. The germline gives CDR1 WSHSY, CDR2 SAAADI.

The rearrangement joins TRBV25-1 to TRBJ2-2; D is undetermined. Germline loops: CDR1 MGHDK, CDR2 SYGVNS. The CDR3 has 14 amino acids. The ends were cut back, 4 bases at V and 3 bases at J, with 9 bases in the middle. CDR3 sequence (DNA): TGTGCCAGCAGTGTAAGGCTCCACACCGGGGAGCTGTTTTTT. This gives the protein CASSVRLHTGELFF.

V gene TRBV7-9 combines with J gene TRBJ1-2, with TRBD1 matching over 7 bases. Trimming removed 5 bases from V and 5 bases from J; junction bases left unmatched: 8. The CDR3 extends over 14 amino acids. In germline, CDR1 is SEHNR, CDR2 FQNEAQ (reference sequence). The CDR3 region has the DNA TGTGCCAGCAGCCTGGGACAGCGCATGTATGGCTACACCTTC. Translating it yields CASSLGQRMYGYTF.

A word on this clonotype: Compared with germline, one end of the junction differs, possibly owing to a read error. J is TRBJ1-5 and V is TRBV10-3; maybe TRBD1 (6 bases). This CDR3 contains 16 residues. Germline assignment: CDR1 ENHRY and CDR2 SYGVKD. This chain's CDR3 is CASSDGIGDTRQPQHF. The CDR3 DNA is TGTGCCAGCAGTGATGGTATTGGGGACACCCGGCAGCCCCAGCATTTT.

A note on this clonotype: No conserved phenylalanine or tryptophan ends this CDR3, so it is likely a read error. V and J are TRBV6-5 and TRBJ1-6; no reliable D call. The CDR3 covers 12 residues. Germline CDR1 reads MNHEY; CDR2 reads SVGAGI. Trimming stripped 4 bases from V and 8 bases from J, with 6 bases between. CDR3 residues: CASSLFDSPLHI. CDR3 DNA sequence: TGTGCCAGCAGTTTATTCGATTCACCCCTCCACATT.

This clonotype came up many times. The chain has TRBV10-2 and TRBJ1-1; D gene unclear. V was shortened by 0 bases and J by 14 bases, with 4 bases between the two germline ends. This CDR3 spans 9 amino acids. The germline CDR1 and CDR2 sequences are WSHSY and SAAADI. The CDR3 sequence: CASSESTFF. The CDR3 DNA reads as TGCGCCAGCAGTGAGTCAACGTTCTTT.

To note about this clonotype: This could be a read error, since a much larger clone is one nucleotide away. CDR3 loop: CASSRGDEAFF. As DNA, the CDR3 is TGTGCCAGCAGCAGGGGAGATGAAGCTTTCTTT. The chain is built from TRBV7-9 and TRBJ1-1, with D tentatively TRBD1 (5 bases). This CDR3 spans 11 amino acids. The V end lost 5 bases, the J end lost 7 bases, and 8 bases lay between the germline ends. The germline CDR1 and CDR2 sequences are SEHNR and FQNEAQ (reference sequence).

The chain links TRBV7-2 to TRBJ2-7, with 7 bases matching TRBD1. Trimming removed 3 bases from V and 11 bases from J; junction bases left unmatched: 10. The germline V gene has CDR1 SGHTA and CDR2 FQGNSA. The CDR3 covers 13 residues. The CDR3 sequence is CASSLRGRTGEYF. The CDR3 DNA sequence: TGTGCCAGCAGCTTGAGGGGGCGTACCGGGGAGTACTTC.

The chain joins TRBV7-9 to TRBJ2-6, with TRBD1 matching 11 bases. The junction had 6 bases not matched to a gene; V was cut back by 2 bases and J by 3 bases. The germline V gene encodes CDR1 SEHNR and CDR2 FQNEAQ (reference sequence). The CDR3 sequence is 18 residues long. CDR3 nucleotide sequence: TGTGCCAGCAGCTTACTTGGACAGGGGGCTAATGGGGCCAACGTCCTGACTTTC. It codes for CASSLLGQGANGANVLTF.

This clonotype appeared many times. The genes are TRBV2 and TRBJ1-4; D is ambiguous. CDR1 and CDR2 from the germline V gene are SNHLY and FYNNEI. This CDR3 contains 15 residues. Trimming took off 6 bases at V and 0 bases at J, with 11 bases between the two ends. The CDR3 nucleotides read TGTGCCAGCAGCCTGAAATATGCAACTAATGAAAAACTGTTTTTT. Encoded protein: CASSLKYATNEKLFF.

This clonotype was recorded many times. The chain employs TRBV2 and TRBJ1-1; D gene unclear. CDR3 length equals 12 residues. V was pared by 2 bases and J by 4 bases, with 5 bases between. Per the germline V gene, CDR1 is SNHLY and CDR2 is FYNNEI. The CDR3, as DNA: TGTGCCAGCAGTGAATATCCCACTGAAGCTTTCTTT. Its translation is CASSEYPTEAFF.

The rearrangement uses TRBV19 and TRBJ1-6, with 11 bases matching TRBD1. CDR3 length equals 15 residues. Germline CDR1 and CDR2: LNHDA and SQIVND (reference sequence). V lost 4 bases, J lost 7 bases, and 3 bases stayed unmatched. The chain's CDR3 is CASSTDRGRNSPLHF. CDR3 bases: TGTGCCAGTAGTACGGACAGGGGGCGAAATTCACCCCTCCACTTT.

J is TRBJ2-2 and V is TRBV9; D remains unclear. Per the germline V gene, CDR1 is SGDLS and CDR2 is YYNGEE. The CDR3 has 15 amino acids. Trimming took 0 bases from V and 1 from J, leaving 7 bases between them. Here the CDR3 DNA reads TGTGCCAGCAGCGTAGGGTCGGTGAACACCGGGGAGCTGTTTTTT. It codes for CASSVGSVNTGELFF.

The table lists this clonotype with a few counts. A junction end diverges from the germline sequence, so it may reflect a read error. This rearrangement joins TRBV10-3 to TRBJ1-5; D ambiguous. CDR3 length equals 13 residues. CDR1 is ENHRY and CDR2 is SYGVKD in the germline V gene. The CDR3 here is CASSEVDQRPQHF. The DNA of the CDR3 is TGTGCCAGCAGTGAGGTCGACCAGAGGCCCCAGCATTTT.

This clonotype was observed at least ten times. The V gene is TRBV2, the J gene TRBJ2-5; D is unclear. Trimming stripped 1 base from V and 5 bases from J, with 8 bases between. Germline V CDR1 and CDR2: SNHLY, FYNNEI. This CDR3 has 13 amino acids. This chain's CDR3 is CASSEGVAETQYF. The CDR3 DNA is TGTGCCAGCAGTGAAGGCGTCGCGGAGACCCAGTACTTC.

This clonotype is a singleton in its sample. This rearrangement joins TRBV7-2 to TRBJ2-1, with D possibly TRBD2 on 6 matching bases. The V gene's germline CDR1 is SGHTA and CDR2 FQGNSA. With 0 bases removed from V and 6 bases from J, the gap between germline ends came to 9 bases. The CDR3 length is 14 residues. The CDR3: CASSLAGGGNEQFF. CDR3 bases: TGTGCCAGCAGCTTAGCGGGAGGTGGCAATGAGCAGTTCTTC.

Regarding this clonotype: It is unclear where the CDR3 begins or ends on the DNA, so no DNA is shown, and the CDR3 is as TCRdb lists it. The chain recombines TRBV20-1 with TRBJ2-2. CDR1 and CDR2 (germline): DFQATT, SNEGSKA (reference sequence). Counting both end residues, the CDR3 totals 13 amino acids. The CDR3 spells CSARDLRAGELFF.